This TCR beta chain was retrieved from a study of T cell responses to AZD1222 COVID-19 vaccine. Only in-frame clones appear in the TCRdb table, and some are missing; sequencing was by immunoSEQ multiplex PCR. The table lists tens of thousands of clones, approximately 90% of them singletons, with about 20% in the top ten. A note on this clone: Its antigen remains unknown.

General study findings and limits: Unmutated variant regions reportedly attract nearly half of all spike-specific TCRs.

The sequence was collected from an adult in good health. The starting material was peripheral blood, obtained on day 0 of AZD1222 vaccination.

The DNA of the CDR3 is TGTGCCAGCAGTTACGTCGGCACTCTAGAGACCCAGTACTTC. Its protein product is CASSYVGTLETQYF. The genes are TRBV6-5 and TRBJ2-5, with D hard to call. With 2 bases removed from V and 4 bases from J, the gap between germline ends came to 11 bases. This CDR3 is 14 amino acids long. The germline V gene has CDR1 MNHEY and CDR2 SVGAGI.